The 18 T cell receptor beta chains presented below share a single source sample, sequenced in a study of Graves' ophthalmopathy and Graves' hyperthyroidism. Amplification targeted the TCR beta CDR3 regions, with RNA transcripts as the source material. First-round RT-PCR relied on HTBI primers, and a second-round multiplex PCR came next. TCRdb processed the multiplex PCR reads anew with MiXCR; each CDR3 protein has one entry. The table includes fewer than 650,000 distinct CDR3 sequences, roughly 20% detected once. Material for sequencing was peripheral blood. The receptors derive from a woman younger than 30 with stable Graves' hyperthyroidism. Some clones in this sample may be carry-over from other donors' samples.

At least ten counts were recorded for this clonotype. The rearrangement uses TRBV6-5 and TRBJ1-1, with a tentative D call TRBD1 (6 bases). Trimming took off 11 bases at V and 8 bases at J, with 18 bases between the two ends. This CDR3 has 12 amino acids. The germline V gene has CDR1 MNHEY and CDR2 SVGAGI. CDR3 loop: CALRQAAGEAFF. The CDR3 DNA reads as TGTGCCCTTCGACAGGCTGCAGGGGAAGCTTTCTTT.

This clonotype came up many times. This sequence joins TRBV20-1 and TRBJ2-7; D might be TRBD1 (5 bases). This CDR3 is 12 amino acids long. The germline V gene encodes CDR1 DFQATT and CDR2 SNEGSKA (reference sequence). Trimming took off 5 bases at V and 5 bases at J, with 13 bases between the two ends. The CDR3 is CSARTPADEQYF. Written as DNA, the CDR3 is TGCAGTGCTCGGACACCGGCGGACGAGCAGTACTTC.

This clonotype has a count of ten or more. The rearrangement links TRBV19 to TRBJ1-2, with 9 bases matching TRBD1. The CDR3 totals 15 residues. V was clipped by 4 bases and J by 7 bases; unmatched bases: 10. Germline-derived CDR1 and CDR2 are LNHDA and SQIVND (reference sequence). CDR3 in amino acids: CASSRQGGSPFGYTF. DNA of the CDR3: TGTGCCAGTAGTAGACAGGGGGGATCCCCCTTTGGCTACACCTTC. The variable domain in full, completed from reference TRBV19 and TRBJ1-2, reads DGGITQSPKYLFRKEGQNVTLSCEQNLNHDAMYWYRQDPGQGLRLIYYSQIVNDFQKGDIAEGYSVSREKKESFPLTVTSAQKNPTAFYLCASSRQGGSPFGYTFGSGTRLTVV.

As to this clonotype: Since a much larger clone is just one base distant, this may be a read error. No conserved phenylalanine or tryptophan ends this CDR3, so it is likely a read error. The chain recombines TRBV6-1 with TRBJ1-5, with D uncertain. The length of the CDR3 is 13 residues. V lost 4 bases, J lost 2 bases, and 6 bases lay in between. Per germline, CDR1 MNHNS and CDR2 SASEGT. The CDR3 sequence: CASSGPGNQPQHL. The CDR3 DNA is TGTGCCAGCAGTGGGCCGGGCAATCAGCCCCAGCATTTG.

J is TRBJ2-5 and V is TRBV15; a weak D match, TRBD1 (6 bases). CDR3 size: 14 residues. Germline CDR1 is LNHNV and CDR2 is YYDKDF (reference sequence). V dropped 5 bases and J dropped 7 bases, with 17 bases sitting between them. The CDR3, as DNA: TGTGCCACCAGCCCAGATCCAGGGGTGGGGACCCAGTACTTC. Translating it yields CATSPDPGVGTQYF.

This clonotype has a count of ten or more. This chain joins TRBV6-2 or TRBV6-3 and TRBJ1-5, with 7 bases that match TRBD1. Unmatched junction bases numbered 7, after V lost 4 bases and J lost 4 bases. This CDR3 is built from 15 residues. Per germline, CDR1 MNHEY and CDR2 SVGEGT. CDR3 residues: CASSSTGISNQPQHF. CDR3 sequence (DNA): TGTGCCAGCAGTTCGACAGGGATCTCTAATCAGCCCCAGCATTTT.

In its sample, this clonotype was seen a few times. The genes are TRBV2 and TRBJ2-7; D is perhaps TRBD2 (5 bases). Per the germline V gene, CDR1 is SNHLY and CDR2 is FYNNEI. This CDR3 has 12 residues. Trimming removed 11 bases from V and 7 bases from J, with 18 bases in between. CDR3 in amino acids: CAGQLESGEQYF. The CDR3 nucleotides read TGTGCCGGCCAACTAGAGTCTGGAGAGCAGTACTTC.

This clonotype was seen more than once but under ten times. The chain has TRBV29-1 and TRBJ1-2, with a tentative D call TRBD1 (5 bases). The CDR3 covers 13 residues. Germline V gene sequence: CDR1 SQVTM, CDR2 ANQGSEA. V gave up 4 bases and J gave up 8 bases, with 17 bases separating them. The CDR3 region is CSVGELGGPGYTF. For the CDR3, the DNA is TGCAGCGTTGGGGAATTGGGGGGACCCGGCTACACCTTC.

This clonotype was seen only once. The chain carries TRBV7-2 and TRBJ2-7; D uncertain. The V gene's germline CDR1 is SGHTA and CDR2 FQGNSA. Trimming removed 5 bases at V and 3 bases at J, with 8 bases between. This CDR3 comprises 12 residues. This chain's CDR3 is CASSPSYYEQYF. CDR3 bases: TGTGCCAGCAGCCCCAGTTACTACGAGCAGTACTTC. Looking up the rest from reference TRBV7-2 and TRBJ2-7 gives the full variable domain: GAGVSQSPSNKVTEKGKDVELRCDPISGHTALYWYRQSLGQGLEFLIYFQGNSAPDKSGLPSDRFSAERTGGSVSTLTIQRTQQEDSAVYLCASSPSYYEQYFGPGTRLTVT.

This clonotype was counted between two and nine times. This rearrangement joins TRBV4-3 to TRBJ2-7; the D gene is possibly TRBD2 (5 bases). Trimming took off 1 base at V and 3 bases at J, with 19 bases between the two ends. There are 17 residues in the CDR3. Per the germline V gene, CDR1 is LGHNA and CDR2 is YSLEER. The CDR3 loop reads CASSQGALGARSYEQYF. In DNA form, the CDR3 reads TGCGCCAGCAGCCAAGGTGCCCTGGGAGCTCGCAGCTACGAGCAGTACTTC.

This clonotype has ten or more counts. The chain couples TRBV4-1 to TRBJ1-2, with D unclear. Germline V gene data show CDR1 as MGHRA and CDR2 as YSYEKL. CDR3 length: 14 residues. The V end was cut by 0 bases, the J end by 1 base, with 6 bases between. DNA for the CDR3: TGCGCCAGCAGCCAAGATCCCCTTAACTATGGCTACACCTTC. It encodes CASSQDPLNYGYTF.

This clonotype appeared many times. The gene calls are TRBV10-3 and TRBJ1-2; possible D gene TRBD1, 6 bases. V was shortened by 4 bases and J by 5 bases, with 14 bases between the two germline ends. This CDR3 is built from 14 residues. Germline V CDR1 and CDR2: ENHRY, SYGVKD. As DNA, the CDR3 is TGTGCCATCAGTGCGGGGGCCGCCGGGTATGGCTACACCTTC. It specifies CAISAGAAGYGYTF.

This clonotype was seen at least ten times. The chain is built from TRBV2 and TRBJ2-7; D not certain. Germline V CDR1 and CDR2: SNHLY, FYNNEI. The CDR3 covers 13 residues. Trimming cost V 7 bases and J 3 bases, with 13 bases left between them. Here the CDR3 DNA reads TGTGCCAGCACCAATACGAAGGGCTACGAGCAGTACTTC. Protein product: CASTNTKGYEQYF.

This clonotype has ten or more counts. The chain joins TRBV20-1 to TRBJ1-2; 7 bases fit TRBD1. Germline lookup yields CDR1 DFQATT and CDR2 SNEGSKA (reference sequence). The CDR3 loop spans 13 amino acids. The junction had 6 bases not matched to a gene; V was cut back by 2 bases and J by 6 bases. CDR3 loop: CSARSDREDGYTF. CDR3 DNA sequence: TGCAGTGCTAGATCAGACAGGGAGGATGGCTACACCTTC.

This clonotype has just a few counts. A read error may produce the germline difference seen at one junction end. The gene calls are TRBV4-1 and TRBJ1-1; D uncertain. CDR1 MGHRA and CDR2 YSYEKL come from the germline V gene. The CDR3 contains 12 residues. CDR3 protein: CASRQRNTEAFF. The CDR3 DNA is TGCGCCAGCCGCCAGCGGAACACTGAAGCTTTCTTT.

This clonotype has ten or more counts. The chain is built from TRBV6-5 and TRBJ2-5, with 12 bases aligning to TRBD2. The CDR3 is 16 amino acids. The germline V gene encodes CDR1 MNHEY and CDR2 SVGAGI. Trimming cost V 4 bases and J 1 base; bases outside gene matches: 4. The CDR3 spells CASSLTSGGFQETQYF. Here the CDR3 DNA reads TGTGCCAGCAGTTTGACTAGCGGGGGTTTCCAAGAGACCCAGTACTTC.

This clonotype was detected many times. The genes are TRBV5-1 and TRBJ1-2; 8 nucleotides agree with TRBD1. This CDR3 region has 15 residues. Germline CDR1 is SGHRS and CDR2 is YFSETQ. The V gene end was trimmed by 2 bases and the J gene end by 8 bases; junction bases not matched to a gene: 11. This CDR3 reads CASSFNQGAPWGYTF. The CDR3 nucleotides are TGCGCCAGCAGCTTCAACCAGGGGGCTCCGTGGGGCTACACCTTC.

The chain is built from TRBV28 and TRBJ2-5; weak D call: TRBD2 (5 bases). Trimming shortened V by 1 base and J by 4 bases, and 13 bases separated the two germline ends. Germline V lookup: CDR1 MDHEN, CDR2 SYDVKM. This CDR3 has 15 amino acids. Here the CDR3 DNA reads TGTGCCAGCAGTTTATCGGGATCCTCAGTAGAGACCCAGTACTTC. Its translation is CASSLSGSSVETQYF.